This paragraph covers one TCR beta chain sequence. As originally analysed: Quantification of nucleated cells was approximated via reference gene primer amplification. Here immunoSEQ multiplex PCR was the method, and the copy in TCRdb shows in-frame clones only, minus some. Clonal size and the V and J genes are those of that table, whereas D and trimming came from the DNA. The sample holds roughly 200,000 clones; almost 90% are singletons and the top ten take around 1.5%. This specimen comes from a study of blood T cell repertoires in COVID-19. On the study more broadly: The study drew acute and convalescent COVID-19 samples from the United States, Italy and Spain. In each case, the material was cDNA or gDNA derived from T cells, B-cell-depleted T cells, or PBMCs.

The clonotype was recovered from a man aged 18 to 29 with active or convalescent COVID-19. The sequencing sample was made of peripheral blood.

In DNA form, the CDR3 reads TGTGCCAGTAGTATAGGGGGCAGGGGGCACGATGGCTACACCTTC. Its protein product is CASSIGGRGHDGYTF. The V gene is TRBV19, the J gene TRBJ1-2; 8 positions agree with TRBD1. In germline, CDR1 is LNHDA, CDR2 SQIVND (reference sequence). The CDR3 is 15 residues long. Unmatched junction bases numbered 7, after V lost 1 base and J lost 6 bases.